The clone carrying this TCR beta chain was recorded many times. The entry originates in a study of CD8 T cells in ankylosing spondylitis. Each CDR3 protein is one row after TCRdb ran MiXCR on the 5' RACE reads. The data show 69,000 or so distinct CDR3 sequences, about 5.4% seen once. The sample taken for sequencing was blood, either unsorted or a sorted T cell fraction (not recorded which). This TCR derives from a male donor with ankylosing spondylitis or in good health (not recorded which).

This chain's CDR3 is CASSETSIEGNEQYF. The CDR3 nucleotides read TGTGCCAGCAGTGAAACCTCTATTGAGGGCAACGAGCAGTACTTC. The V gene is TRBV25-1, the J gene TRBJ2-7, with D perhaps TRBD2 (5 bases). This CDR3 is built from 15 residues. V was clipped by 2 bases and J by 5 bases, with 16 bases between them. Germline V gene data show CDR1 as MGHDK and CDR2 as SYGVNS.